A selection of T cell receptor beta chains follows, all from one sample in a study of cytomegalovirus exposure and HLA in healthy donors. The data were produced by immunoSEQ multiplex PCR, yet TCRdb's version contains in-frame clones alone and is incomplete. Among fewer than 250,000 clones listed, around four fifths were seen once. Sequencing was carried out using PBMCs. Receptor source: a woman between 18 and 29 years old in good health and CMV-seronegative. Both conserved end residues are part of each CDR3. The D gene is left open where the match is weak. Only some rows state a clone size, as once, few, many or a class for expanded clones.

>TRBV6-4|TRBJ2-5|.|.
CASRRQAGGQETQYF
TGTGCCAGCAGGCGACAGGCCGGGGGTCAAGAGACCCAGTACTTC
>TRBV27|TRBJ1-5|.|.
CASSLSASSNQPQHF
TGTGCCAGCAGTTTATCGGCGAGTAGCAATCAGCCCCAGCATTTT
>TRBV28|TRBJ2-2|few|TRBD2
CASSLATSGGGELFF
TGTGCCAGCAGTTTGGCGACTAGCGGGGGCGGGGAGCTGTTTTTT
>TRBV5-1|TRBJ2-1|.|.
CASSLWGRPYYNEQFF
TGCGCCAGCAGCTTGTGGGGGAGGCCCTACTACAATGAGCAGTTCTTC
>TRBV5-1|TRBJ2-1|.|.
CASSLESEQFF
TGCGCCAGCAGCTTGGAGAGTGAGCAGTTCTTC
>TRBV15|TRBJ1-1|.|TRBD1
CATSRGGTGNTEAFF
TGTGCCACCAGCAGAGGAGGGACAGGGAACACTGAAGCTTTCTTT
>TRBV9|TRBJ2-7|.|TRBD1
CASSRGATGVYEQYF
TGTGCCAGCAGCAGAGGCGCGACAGGGGTCTACGAGCAGTACTTC
>TRBV2|TRBJ2-5|.|.
CASRKEETQYF
TGTGCCAGCAGAAAAGAAGAGACCCAGTACTTC
>TRBV7-8|TRBJ2-1|.|TRBD2
CASSERGRGEQFF
TGTGCCAGCAGCGAGCGGGGTAGAGGTGAGCAGTTCTTC
>TRBV7-3|TRBJ1-6|.|TRBD1
CASSATGEVGNSPLHF
TGTGCCAGCAGCGCCACAGGGGAAGTTGGTAATTCACCCCTCCACTTT
>TRBV10-2|TRBJ2-7|.|TRBD1
CASETGTGSSYEQYF
TGCGCCAGTGAGACCGGGACAGGGAGCTCCTACGAGCAGTACTTC
>TRBV29-1|TRBJ1-6|once|.
CSRAGAYNSPLHF
TGCAGCCGGGCGGGGGCGTATAATTCACCCCTCCACTTT
>TRBV28|TRBJ2-7|.|.
CASSLPTPREQYF
TGTGCCAGCAGCCTCCCGACTCCGCGGGAGCAGTACTTC
>TRBV21-1|TRBJ2-7|.|.
CATHETPGSYEQYF
TGTGCCACCCATGAAACGCCGGGCTCCTACGAGCAGTACTTC
>TRBV19|TRBJ2-7|.|TRBD1
CASGRGQGNEQYF
TGTGCCAGTGGAAGGGGGCAGGGCAACGAGCAGTACTTC
>TRBV4-1|TRBJ1-2|.|TRBD1
CASSQAYSQGAYGYTF
TGCGCCAGCAGCCAAGCGTATTCACAGGGGGCCTATGGCTACACCTTC
>TRBV9|TRBJ2-2|few|.
CASSVGSGELFF
TGTGCCAGCAGCGTAGGATCCGGGGAGCTGTTTTTT
>TRBV5-6|TRBJ1-2|.|TRBD1
CASSLNRGRGYGYTF
TGTGCCAGCAGCTTAAACAGGGGGCGAGGGTATGGCTACACCTTC